A single sample gave rise to the 30 T cell receptor beta chains below, sequenced in a study of T-cell reconstitution after alpha-beta-depleted transplantation in children. TCRbeta library construction was performed incorporating unique molecular identifiers. TCRdb analysed the PCR reads with MiXCR anew, one entry per CDR3 protein. The sample has 400,000 to 500,000 distinct CDR3 sequences, roughly 10% seen once; the top ten hold 4.5% to 6.5%. The sample in question was PBMCs from the stem cell graft donor, obtained from the stem cell graft. Receptor source: a human donor who donated a stem cell graft to a child with acute myeloid leukemia.

The genes are TRBV15 and TRBJ2-1; no firm D call. V lost 8 bases and J lost 4, with 21 bases in between. Germline V lookup: CDR1 LNHNV, CDR2 YYDKDF (reference sequence). CDR3 size: 16 residues. The CDR3 sequence: CATEMGFRTTYNEQFF. Here the CDR3 DNA reads TGTGCCACCGAGATGGGTTTTAGGACCACTTACAATGAGCAGTTCTTC.

This clonotype has ten or more counts. V usage is TRBV11-2 and J usage is TRBJ2-3; D might be TRBD1 or TRBD2, each matching 5 bases. Germline values: CDR1 SGHAT, CDR2 FQNNGV. Trimming shortened V by 4 bases and J by 4 bases, and 15 bases separated the two germline ends. There are 15 residues in the CDR3. The CDR3 nucleotides read TGTGCCAGCAGCTACTCAGGGTTCGGGGCAGATACGCAGTATTTT. The encoded protein is CASSYSGFGADTQYF.

CDR3 loop: CASSLGGGLREQFF. The CDR3 coding sequence is TGCGCCAGCAGCTTGGGGGGGGGCCTGCGGGAGCAGTTCTTC. V usage is TRBV5-1 and J usage is TRBJ2-1; D possibly corresponds to TRBD2 (7 bases). This CDR3 spans 14 amino acids. V was clipped by 0 bases and J by 10 bases, with 14 bases between them. Germline V gives CDR1 SGHRS, CDR2 YFSETQ. The complete variable domain, with remaining parts taken from reference TRBV5-1 and TRBJ2-1, reads KAGVTQTPRYLIKTRGQQVTLSCSPISGHRSVSWYQQTPGQGLQFLFEYFSETQRNKGNFPGRFSGRQFSNSRSEMNVSTLELGDSALYLCASSLGGGLREQFFGPGTRLTVL.

This clonotype showed up many times. The chain joins TRBV7-8 to TRBJ1-5; tentative D call: TRBD1 (6 bases). Germline lookup yields CDR1 SGHVS and CDR2 FQNEAQ. The V and J ends lost 6 bases and 2 bases respectively, with 17 bases between them. This CDR3 region has 16 residues. CDR3 in amino acids: CASSSYRAGGNQPQHF. The DNA of the CDR3 is TGTGCCAGCAGTTCATACAGGGCTGGTGGCAATCAGCCCCAGCATTTT.

As regards this clonotype: A single base separates this from a much larger clone, so it may be a read error. The rearrangement links TRBV7-2 to TRBJ1-6; 8 bases align to TRBD1. J lost 5 bases, V lost 3 bases, and 6 bases had no gene match. This CDR3 is 16 amino acids long. CDR1 is SGHTA, CDR2 FQGNSA, per germline. The CDR3 nucleotides read TGTGCCAGCAGCTTGACAGGGGACCTGAATAATTCACCCCTCCACTTT. It specifies CASSLTGDLNNSPLHF.

The rearrangement links TRBV7-9 to TRBJ2-5, with D maybe TRBD1 (7 bases). Germline CDR1 is SEHNR and CDR2 is FQNEAQ (reference sequence). Between the trimmed V and J ends, which lost 6 bases and 5 bases, there was a span of 16 bases. This CDR3 contains 14 residues. For the CDR3, the DNA is TGTGCCAGCAGTAGAACAGGGGCGGGGGAGACCCAGTACTTC. This encodes CASSRTGAGETQYF.

This clonotype was counted between two and nine times. The gene calls are TRBV7-9 and TRBJ2-7, with 12 bases fitting TRBD2. CDR1 is SEHNR and CDR2 is FQNEAQ in the germline V gene (reference sequence). V was clipped by 6 bases and J by 6 bases; unmatched bases: 0. CDR3 length: 12 amino acids. For the CDR3, the DNA is TGTGCCAGCAGGGGACTAGCGGGCGAGCAGTACTTC. Amino acids: CASRGLAGEQYF.

The V gene is TRBV6-1, the J gene TRBJ2-5; 8 bases map to TRBD1. CDR1 is MNHNS, CDR2 SASEGT, per germline. After removal of 2 bases from V and 5 bases from J, the junction contained 4 bases not matched to a gene. The CDR3 contains 14 residues. The CDR3 sequence: CASSERTGRETQYF. CDR3 nucleotide sequence: TGTGCCAGCAGTGAAAGGACAGGGCGCGAGACCCAGTACTTC.

This chain connects TRBV4-1 to TRBJ1-2; no clear D gene. Germline CDR1 and CDR2: MGHRA and YSYEKL. Trimming took off 0 bases at V and 5 bases at J, with 10 bases between the two ends. CDR3 length equals 14 residues. In nucleotides, the CDR3 is TGCGCCAGCAGCCAAGATGGCAGCCCGTATGGCTACACCTTC. Protein sequence: CASSQDGSPYGYTF.

This clonotype was counted a few times. The rearrangement links TRBV3-1 to TRBJ2-4; D is undetermined. CDR1 LGHDT and CDR2 YNNKEL come from the germline V gene (reference sequence). V was pared by 0 bases and J by 8 bases, with 11 bases between. The CDR3 loop spans 14 amino acids. CDR3 in DNA: TGTGCCAGCAGCCAAGATACAGAGCCCTACATTCAGTACTTC. Amino acid sequence: CASSQDTEPYIQYF.

The chain carries TRBV7-2 and TRBJ2-1; TRBD2 matches at 15 bases. The V gene's germline CDR1 is SGHTA and CDR2 FQGNSA. The CDR3 has 17 amino acids. V lost 2 bases, J lost 6 bases, and 5 bases stayed unmatched. CDR3 protein: CASSLPRTSGGGNEQFF. The CDR3 bases are TGTGCCAGCAGCTTACCAAGGACTAGCGGGGGGGGCAATGAGCAGTTCTTC.

This rearrangement joins TRBV13 to TRBJ2-3; D assignment may be TRBD1 or TRBD2 (7 bases each). V was pared by 4 bases and J by 14 bases, with 22 bases between. This CDR3 has 14 residues. Germline V CDR1 and CDR2: PRHDT, FYEKMQ (reference sequence). The CDR3 nucleotides read TGTGCCAGCAGCTCCGGGACAGAACTAGCGAATAGGTATTTT. Translated: CASSSGTELANRYF.

This clonotype was seen only a few times. The J gene is TRBJ2-5, the V gene TRBV20-1; no reliable D call. Trimming left V 3 bases short and J 1 base short, with 3 bases between. Germline CDR1 reads DFQATT; CDR2 reads SNEGSKA (reference sequence). This CDR3 has 11 amino acids. The CDR3 region is CSASLQETQYF. In DNA, the CDR3 is TGCAGTGCTAGCCTCCAAGAGACCCAGTACTTC.

The chain combines TRBV7-2 with TRBJ2-5; a weak D match, TRBD1 (6 bases). This CDR3 comprises 14 residues. Germline V gene lookup returns CDR1 SGHTA and CDR2 FQGNSA. V lost 5 bases, J lost 2 bases, and 12 bases lay in between. The CDR3 DNA sequence: TGTGCCAGCAGCCCCGGGACACGACAAGAGACCCAGTACTTC. It encodes CASSPGTRQETQYF.

The V call is TRBV5-6, the J call TRBJ2-3; 7 positions match TRBD1. The CDR3 consists of 15 residues. The V and J ends lost 3 bases and 2 bases, in that order; junction bases with no gene match: 6. Germline CDR1 and CDR2: SGHDT and YYEEEE. CDR3 protein: CASSSGTAYTDTQYF. CDR3 nucleotide sequence: TGTGCCAGCAGCTCCGGGACAGCATACACAGATACGCAGTATTTT.

As to this clonotype: One end of the junction varies from germline; a read error may be responsible. The chain combines TRBV12-3 or TRBV12-4 with TRBJ2-1, with 10 nucleotides matching TRBD2. The CDR3 is 16 residues long. CDR3 DNA sequence: TGTGACAGCAGTTCGTCAGCGGGGGGGTCTTCGAATGAGCAGTTCTTC. Translating it yields CDSSSSAGGSSNEQFF.

The V call is TRBV12-3 or TRBV12-4, the J call TRBJ1-6, with D unresolved. V lost 3 bases and J lost 0, with 9 bases in between. The CDR3 spans 16 residues. CDR3 region: CASSFGESSYNSPLHF. The CDR3 coding sequence is TGTGCCAGCAGTTTTGGAGAGAGCTCCTATAATTCACCCCTCCACTTT.

The table lists this clonotype with a few counts. The chain employs TRBV10-3 and TRBJ2-3, with 11 bases matching TRBD2. The CDR3 length is 16 residues. V gave up 3 bases and J gave up 5 bases; unmatched junction bases: 7. Looked up from germline, CDR1 is ENHRY and CDR2 is SYGVKD. CDR3 sequence reads: CAISENLAGGKDTQYF. The CDR3 region has the DNA TGTGCCATCAGTGAAAACCTAGCGGGGGGAAAAGATACGCAGTATTTT.

The chain employs TRBV7-9 and TRBJ1-1; D unclear. CDR3 length equals 12 residues. Germline CDR1 is SEHNR and CDR2 is FQNEAQ (reference sequence). V was pared by 5 bases and J by 11 bases, with 15 bases between. In DNA form, the CDR3 reads TGTGCCAGCAGCCAGGACCGGTTGCAGGCTTTCTTT. This gives the protein CASSQDRLQAFF.

The J gene is TRBJ2-1, the V gene TRBV7-9, with a tentative D call TRBD2 (6 bases). The CDR3 runs 15 residues. Per the germline V gene, CDR1 is SEHNR and CDR2 is FQNEAQ (reference sequence). Trimming stripped 1 base from V and 5 bases from J, with 12 bases between. DNA for the CDR3: TGTGCCAGCAGCTTAGTTGCTAGCGCCGACAATGAGCAGTTCTTC. It yields the protein CASSLVASADNEQFF.

This clonotype was detected a few times. This chain joins TRBV27 and TRBJ2-6; D gene ambiguous. In germline, CDR1 is MNHEY, CDR2 SMNVEV (reference sequence). The ends were cut back, 3 bases at V and 13 bases at J, with 13 bases in the middle. This CDR3 has 13 residues. The CDR3 coding sequence is TGTGCCAGCAGTTTGGCGATGAGAGGAGTCCTGACTTTC. Translation gives CASSLAMRGVLTF.

This clonotype has a handful of counts. The V call is TRBV4-3, the J call TRBJ2-7; 10 nucleotides match TRBD1. The CDR3 totals 15 residues. Looked up from germline, CDR1 is LGHNA and CDR2 is YSLEER. The V segment lost 1 base and the J segment 4 bases; nucleotides outside the gene matches: 4. DNA for the CDR3: TGCGCCAGCAGCCAAGGGCCGGGACAGGGGTACGAGCAGTACTTC. Its protein product is CASSQGPGQGYEQYF.

A remark on this clonotype: A much larger clone lies a single base off, so this may be a read error. J is TRBJ2-1 and V is TRBV5-5; 11 positions agree with TRBD1. V was pared by 7 bases and J by 7 bases, with 10 bases of the junction left unmatched. The CDR3 has 15 residues. The germline gives CDR1 SGHKS, CDR2 YYEKEE (reference sequence). The CDR3 here is CASRPGQGASNEQFF. The CDR3 coding sequence is TGTGCCAGCCGCCCCGGACAGGGGGCGAGTAATGAGCAGTTCTTC. The complete variable domain, with remaining parts taken from reference TRBV5-5 and TRBJ2-1, reads DAGVTQSPTHLIKTRGQQVTLRCSPISGHKSVSWYQQVLGQGPQFIFQYYEKEERGRGNFPDRFSARQFPNYSSELNVNALLLGDSALYLCASRPGQGASNEQFFGPGTRLTVL.

This clonotype turned up a few times. The rearrangement joins TRBV7-2 to TRBJ2-5; perhaps TRBD2 as D (6 bases). Looked up from germline, CDR1 is SGHTA and CDR2 is FQGNSA. The ends were cut back, 1 base at V and 6 bases at J, with 15 bases in the middle. This CDR3 has 15 amino acids. The DNA for the CDR3 is TGTGCCAGCAGCTTAGTTCGGAGGGACGAGAAGACCCAGTACTTC. Protein product: CASSLVRRDEKTQYF.

The chain links TRBV6-4 to TRBJ2-3, with 9 bases matching TRBD2. The CDR3 contains 13 residues. V was clipped by 8 bases and J by 3 bases; unmatched bases: 3. Germline V lookup: CDR1 MRHNA, CDR2 SNTAGT. The CDR3 region has the DNA TGTGCCAGCGCGGGGGGGACAACAGATACGCAGTATTTT. Amino acids: CASAGGTTDTQYF.

V and J are TRBV7-2 and TRBJ1-5; the D gene is possibly TRBD1 (6 bases). The germline CDR1 and CDR2 sequences are SGHTA and FQGNSA. The CDR3 is made up of 13 amino acids. The V end lost 7 bases, the J end lost 6 bases, and 13 bases lay between the germline ends. The CDR3 coding sequence is TGTGCCAGCACCTTTTCGGGGGCTCAGCCCCAGCATTTT. Encoded protein: CASTFSGAQPQHF.

This clonotype turned up a few times. The V gene is TRBV5-5, the J gene TRBJ1-4; no reliable D call. The CDR3 extends over 16 amino acids. The germline CDR1 and CDR2 sequences are SGHKS and YYEKEE (reference sequence). Trimming took 3 bases from V and 8 from J, leaving 20 bases between them. CDR3 sequence (DNA): TGTGCCAGCAGCTCCTTCTCGGGTCCGGGCCCCGAAAAACTGTTTTTT. Protein product: CASSSFSGPGPEKLFF.

This sequence joins TRBV7-8 and TRBJ2-7; 9 nucleotides match TRBD2. Trimming took 9 bases from V and 0 from J; bases not matched to a gene: 6. CDR1 and CDR2 from the germline V gene are SGHVS and FQNEAQ. CDR3 length: 14 amino acids. CDR3: CASTPSGVSYEQYF. For the CDR3, the DNA is TGTGCCAGTACACCTAGCGGGGTCTCCTACGAGCAGTACTTC.

This clonotype has just a few counts. The chain carries TRBV11-2 and TRBJ2-1; 11 bases line up with TRBD2. CDR1 is SGHAT and CDR2 is FQNNGV in the germline V gene. The CDR3 is made up of 18 amino acids. The junction had 16 bases not matched to a gene; V was cut back by 5 bases and J by 7 bases. The CDR3 spells CASSGLIQRVAGGNEQFF. The CDR3 bases are TGTGCCAGCAGCGGGTTAATACAGAGGGTAGCGGGAGGGAATGAGCAGTTCTTC.

The rearrangement joins TRBV6-1 to TRBJ1-1, with D perhaps TRBD1 (5 bases). Germline CDR1 is MNHNS and CDR2 is SASEGT. This CDR3 comprises 15 residues. Trimming took 5 bases from V and 1 from J, leaving 14 bases between them. The CDR3 sequence: CASSPWGVANTEAFF. CDR3 nucleotide sequence: TGTGCCAGCAGTCCCTGGGGGGTAGCGAACACTGAAGCTTTCTTT.